This T cell receptor beta chain was recorded in a study of cytomegalovirus exposure and HLA in healthy donors. Study-wide results and limits: The study flagged approximately 180 TCR beta chains as cytomegalovirus-associated. Links to common viral pathogens appeared, in a later analysis, for several of the most significant clusters. In a later analysis, TCR beta V- and J-gene trimming was associated with a missense DCLRE1C variant.

With respect to this clone: What it binds is not known.

V lost 4 bases and J 1 base, leaving 15 bases between the germline ends. Germline lookup yields CDR1 MRHNA and CDR2 SNTAGT. The CDR3 runs to 16 residues. The PCR was carried out with 60 Vbeta primers and 13 Jbeta primers. Source study methods: Counted up in a later analysis, unique TCR beta chains came to some 72 million, with roughly 11 million shared. Assay used: immunoSEQ multiplex PCR; TCRdb lists only in-frame clones, some missing. The V and J calls and clone size were taken over from that table, and D and trimming were inferred from the DNA. Of 160,000 or so clones in the sample, about 86% were seen once.

The chain couples TRBV6-4 to TRBJ2-3; weak D call: TRBD2 (6 bases). Sequences were obtained from PBMCs. The clonotype originates from a woman younger than 30 in good health and CMV-seronegative. The CDR3 nucleotides read TGTGCCAGCAGTGCGGTGAGGGGAGGAGGCACAGATACGCAGTATTTT. Protein sequence: CASSAVRGGGTDTQYF.